This TCR beta chain was recovered during a study of graft-versus-host responses after intestinal transplantation. At the level of the study: Each recipient received a multivisceral, liver-intestinal, or isolated intestinal graft. Study-level points and caveats: The authors found GvH clones in recipient marrow, some appearing first in ileum or blood.

Turning to this clone: The antigen is unknown.

The protocol was immunoSEQ multiplex PCR, while the TCRdb copy is restricted to in-frame clones and leaves out a portion. The data contain some 120,000 clones, about nine tenths of them seen just once; the ten biggest clones take up around 0.2%. Germline V gene data show CDR1 as MGHRA and CDR2 as YSYEKL. The CDR3 has 15 residues. Unmatched junction bases numbered 2, after V lost 1 base and J lost 3 bases. The sequenced sample was unstimulated CD4+ T cells sorted from spleen or lymph node cells, obtained before intestinal transplant. This rearrangement joins TRBV4-1 to TRBJ2-1; 8 bases match TRBD2. The sequence was obtained from a human donor who received an intestinal transplant. The DNA for the CDR3 is TGCGCCAGCAGCCAAGGGAGCGGGGGCTACAATGAGCAGTTCTTC. This gives the protein CASSQGSGGYNEQFF.